This passage covers 18 T cell receptor beta chains from one sample sequenced in a study of blood T cells in healthy people across ages (dated by TCRdb to 2014 to 2015). Library preparation was by 5' RACE. Sequencing was performed on an Illumina HiSeq 2500. The second PCR ran for about 7 to 11 cycles and used a J-beta primer mix along with a sample-barcoded 5' primer. The public reads were run again by TCRdb, first through fastp at Q25 and then through MiXCR, and only productive beta chains were kept. Merged by CDR3 protein, the rows form single entries marked with the most common genes and DNA. Here the sample has approximately 810,000 distinct CDR3 sequences; 29% occur a single time. Together, the top ten hold about 18% of the sample. Sequenced: blood. The receptors here all came from a woman of 80 years or more in good health.

This clonotype was counted ten times or more. The rearrangement links TRBV7-9 to TRBJ2-3; D gene ambiguous. Trimming took off 5 bases at V and 2 bases at J, with 11 bases between the two ends. CDR1 is SEHNR and CDR2 is FQNEAQ in the germline V gene (reference sequence). The CDR3 sequence is 14 residues long. The CDR3 nucleotides read TGTGCCAGCAGCCCGTCCGGAAACACAGATACGCAGTATTTT. Its translation: CASSPSGNTDTQYF.

About this clonotype: This may be a read error: a much more frequent sequence differs by one nucleotide. The genes are TRBV4-3 and TRBJ2-5; 8 nucleotides align to TRBD1. With the DNA end fitting TRBJ2-1 better, the J assignment may be wrong. The CDR3 spans 15 residues. Germline CDR1 LGHNA, CDR2 YSLEER. CDR3 protein: CASSQGTGSWETQFF. CDR3 DNA: TGCGCCAGCAGCCAAGGGACAGGGAGTTGGGAGACCCAGTTCTTC.

The table lists this clonotype with many counts. The V gene is TRBV15, the J gene TRBJ2-5, with 14 bases aligning to TRBD2. Per germline, CDR1 LNHNV and CDR2 YYDKDF (reference sequence). This CDR3 comprises 17 residues. V shed 0 bases, J shed 5 bases, and the junction held 5 bases outside the gene matches. Here the CDR3 DNA reads TGTGCCACCAGCAGAGACCGACTAGCGGGGGGGCGGGAGACCCAGTACTTC. It specifies CATSRDRLAGGRETQYF.

This chain links TRBV7-8 with TRBJ2-2, with D uncertain. With 1 base removed from V and 1 base from J, the gap between germline ends came to 10 bases. CDR3 length: 16 residues. Per germline, CDR1 SGHVS and CDR2 FQNEAQ. The CDR3 loop reads CASSLVGQQNTGELFF. CDR3 sequence (DNA): TGTGCCAGCAGCTTAGTTGGGCAGCAGAACACCGGGGAGCTGTTTTTT.

This clonotype occurred many times. The chain has TRBV3-1 and TRBJ2-4; D is perhaps TRBD2 (5 bases). The V end lost 5 bases, the J end lost 1 base, and 15 bases lay between the germline ends. The germline gives CDR1 LGHDT, CDR2 YNNKEL (reference sequence). This CDR3 is built from 16 residues. The CDR3, as DNA: TGTGCCAGCAGCTTGAAGTCGGGGATGGCCAAAAACATTCAGTACTTC. Its translation: CASSLKSGMAKNIQYF.

CDR3 sequence reads: CASSPVGLGETRYF. CDR3 sequence (DNA): TGTGCCAGCAGCCCAGTCGGGCTGGGGGAGACCCGGTACTTC. The chain links TRBV7-9 to TRBJ2-7, with D tentatively TRBD1 or TRBD2 (5 bases each). Germline values: CDR1 SEHNR, CDR2 FQNEAQ (reference sequence). Trimming took off 5 bases at V and 12 bases at J, with 23 bases between the two ends. CDR3 length: 14 amino acids.

This clonotype was seen once. V gene TRBV7-2 combines with J gene TRBJ2-5; 7 positions agree with TRBD1. The CDR3 spans 13 residues. Trimming at V came to 4 bases and at J to 13 bases, leaving 12 bases not matched to a gene. Germline CDR1 is SGHTA and CDR2 is FQGNSA. CDR3 DNA: TGTGCCAGCAGCTCGACAGGGTTCAATGAGCGGTACTTC. This encodes CASSSTGFNERYF.

In this sample, this clonotype turned up many times. V is TRBV5-6 and J is TRBJ2-3; no definite D call. Trimming stripped 0 bases from V and 5 bases from J, with 7 bases between. The CDR3 is 13 amino acids. Germline V gene lookup returns CDR1 SGHDT and CDR2 YYEEEE. CDR3 region: CASSLGHLDTQYF. CDR3 DNA: TGTGCCAGCAGCTTGGGCCACTTAGATACGCAGTATTTT.

Note on this clonotype: This clone may be a read error of a much larger clone one base away. The V gene is TRBV20-1, the J gene TRBJ1-4; D possibly corresponds to TRBD1 (6 bases). Germline CDR1 and CDR2: DFQATT and SNEGSKA (reference sequence). This CDR3 is 15 amino acids long. The CDR3 loop reads CGARTAEGGLGKLFF. In DNA form, the CDR3 reads TGCGGTGCTAGAACCGCTGAGGGGGGGTTAGGGAAACTGTTTTTT.

This clonotype occurred many times. The CDR3 region is CSATGHPSSTDTQYF. DNA of the CDR3: TGCAGTGCTACCGGACATCCCTCTAGCACAGATACGCAGTATTTT. The gene calls are TRBV20-1 and TRBJ2-3; D might be TRBD1 (5 bases). Trimming cost V 4 bases and J 0 bases, with 14 bases left between them. CDR1 and CDR2 from the germline V gene are DFQATT and SNEGSKA (reference sequence). The CDR3 is 15 residues long.

The rearrangement joins TRBV10-2 to TRBJ2-7; weak D call: TRBD2 (6 bases). This CDR3 has 16 residues. Trimming stripped 1 base from V and 0 bases from J, with 13 bases between. Germline lookup yields CDR1 WSHSY and CDR2 SAAADI. CDR3 residues: CASSELAVPLSYEQYF. DNA for the CDR3: TGCGCCAGCAGTGAGTTAGCGGTCCCCCTCTCCTACGAGCAGTACTTC.

Details on this clonotype: Germline and junction disagree at one end, which may indicate a read error. CDR3 nucleotide sequence: TGTGCCAGCAGCGAAGGGACTGGCGGGGCCAACGTCCTGACTTTC. Translated, it gives CASSEGTGGANVLTF. The chain combines TRBV2 with TRBJ2-6; D possibly corresponds to TRBD2 (6 bases). The germline CDR1 and CDR2 sequences are SNHLY and FYNNEI. CDR3 length equals 15 residues.

This clonotype was observed at least ten times. J is TRBJ2-3 and V is TRBV4-3, with D possibly matching TRBD1 (6 bases). Germline CDR1 reads LGHNA; CDR2 reads YSLEER. The CDR3 totals 16 residues. Trimming removed 1 base at V and 10 bases at J, with 21 bases between. Here the CDR3 reads CASSQGPPRTANSQYF. For the CDR3, the DNA is TGCGCCAGCAGCCAAGGACCCCCTAGGACAGCCAATTCGCAGTATTTT.

There are many counts of this clonotype. The J gene is TRBJ2-4, the V gene TRBV28; 9 bases agree with TRBD2. There are 15 residues in the CDR3. The germline V gene encodes CDR1 MDHEN and CDR2 SYDVKM. V gave up 10 bases and J gave up 3 bases; unmatched junction bases: 10. The CDR3 here is CATVGGGAVKNIQYF. Here the CDR3 DNA reads TGTGCCACCGTGGGCGGGGGGGCAGTCAAAAACATTCAGTACTTC.

CDR3 protein: CASTPKGASGTGELFF. The CDR3 DNA follows: TGTGCCAGCACCCCGAAGGGGGCGTCTGGCACCGGGGAGCTGTTTTTT. The V and J genes are TRBV7-2 and TRBJ2-2; the match to TRBD1 covers 7 bases. The CDR3 is made up of 16 amino acids. In germline, CDR1 is SGHTA, CDR2 FQGNSA. With 7 bases clipped from V and 4 bases from J, the junction kept 12 bases outside the gene matches. Full variable domain (missing parts from reference TRBV7-2 and TRBJ2-2): GAGVSQSPSNKVTEKGKDVELRCDPISGHTALYWYRQSLGQGLEFLIYFQGNSAPDKSGLPSDRFSAERTGGSVSTLTIQRTQQEDSAVYLCASTPKGASGTGELFFGEGSRLTVL.

The gene calls are TRBV6-2 or TRBV6-3 and TRBJ2-4; D is unclear. Matching the DNA end better, TRBJ2-5 makes the J call doubtful. The CDR3 has 15 residues. Germline loops: CDR1 MNHEY, CDR2 SVGEGT. The CDR3, as DNA: TGTGCCAGCAGTTACTCGGAGAACGTCGGGGAGACCCAGTACTTC. This sequence encodes CASSYSENVGETQYF.

The CDR3 bases are TGCAGTGCTAGACAACTAGCGGGGAGTACAGATACGCAGTATTTT. Encoded protein: CSARQLAGSTDTQYF. The chain joins TRBV20-1 to TRBJ2-3, with 10 nucleotides matching TRBD2. V gave up 2 bases and J gave up 3 bases; unmatched junction bases: 5. CDR3 size: 15 residues. CDR1 and CDR2 (germline): DFQATT, SNEGSKA (reference sequence).

There are a few counts of this clonotype. Possible read error: a much larger clone is one base away. The rearrangement uses TRBV20-1 and TRBJ2-5; 7 bases agree with TRBD1. In germline, CDR1 is DFQATT, CDR2 SNEGSKA (reference sequence). The CDR3 is made up of 13 amino acids. Trimming cost V 6 bases and J 2 bases; bases outside gene matches: 6. CDR3 sequence: CSAWGQLQETQYF. DNA for the CDR3: TGCAGTGCCTGGGGACAGTTGCAAGAGACCCAGTACTTC.